These 12 T cell receptor beta chains were sequenced from one sample in a study of CD8 T cells in Susac syndrome. Reverse transcription of about 0.5 to 1 ug RNA used random hexamers. TCRdb processed the immunoSEQ multiplex PCR reads anew with MiXCR; each CDR3 protein has one entry. Of a few hundred thousand distinct CDR3 sequences listed, 65% to 90% are singletons. The specimen sequenced was CD8+ T cells from PBMCs. The source of these receptors is a human donor with multiple sclerosis.

This rearrangement joins TRBV11-1 to TRBJ2-7; 11 bases are shared with TRBD2. The CDR3 length is 14 residues. V dropped 3 bases and J dropped 5; count of bases not matched to a gene: 3. Looked up from germline, CDR1 is SGHAT and CDR2 is FQDESV (reference sequence). CDR3 coding DNA: TGTGCCAGCAGCTTTCTAGCGGGAGGCCACGAGCAGTACTTC. It encodes CASSFLAGGHEQYF. The whole variable domain, remainder taken from reference TRBV11-1 and TRBJ2-7, is EAEVAQSPRYKITEKSQAVAFWCDPISGHATLYWYRQILGQGPELLVQFQDESVVDDSQLPKDRFSAERLKGVDSTLKIQPAELGDSAMYLCASSFLAGGHEQYFGPGTRLTVT.

The chain employs TRBV9 and TRBJ2-7; D perhaps matches TRBD2 (6 bases). CDR3 size: 15 residues. V lost 0 bases and J 2 bases, leaving 12 bases between the germline ends. Germline V gene data show CDR1 as SGDLS and CDR2 as YYNGEE. In DNA form, the CDR3 reads TGTGCCAGCAGCGTAGAACTAGCCGATACCTACGAGCAGTACTTC. Protein sequence: CASSVELADTYEQYF. The full variable domain, in which reference TRBV9 and TRBJ2-7 provide the parts outside the CDR3, is DSGVTQTPKHLITATGQRVTLRCSPRSGDLSVYWYQQSLDQGLQFLIQYYNGEERAKGNILERFSAQQFPDLHSELNLSSLELGDSALYFCASSVELADTYEQYFGPGTRLTVT.

The genes are TRBV6-1 and TRBJ2-7, with D possibly matching TRBD1 (5 bases). This CDR3 has 17 residues. Trimming took 1 base from V and 6 from J, leaving 22 bases between them. The germline CDR1 and CDR2 sequences are MNHNS and SASEGT. CDR3 region: CASSEDDSGSYGSEQYF. The CDR3 nucleotides read TGTGCCAGCAGTGAAGATGACAGTGGCTCCTATGGTTCCGAGCAGTACTTC.

The rearrangement links TRBV6-2 or TRBV6-3 to TRBJ2-2; 9 bases agree with TRBD2. This CDR3 region has 17 residues. Germline trimming cut 0 bases from V and 1 base from J; bases unmatched to any gene: 3. From germline, CDR1 is MNHEY and CDR2 SVGEGT. The CDR3 here is CASSYSSGRKNTGELFF. As DNA, the CDR3 is TGTGCCAGCAGTTACTCCAGCGGGAGGAAGAACACCGGGGAGCTGTTTTTT.

In nucleotides, the CDR3 is TGTGCCTGGACGGCGGGACCCCAAGCTTTCTTT. It specifies CAWTAGPQAFF. V is TRBV30 and J is TRBJ1-1; a weak D match, TRBD1 (5 bases). The V end was cut by 4 bases, the J end by 9 bases, with 12 bases between. CDR1 is GTSNPN, CDR2 SVGIG, per germline (reference sequence). This CDR3 spans 11 amino acids.

This clonotype has only one observation. The chain combines TRBV30 with TRBJ2-5; D may match TRBD1 or TRBD2 (5 bases each). With 4 bases removed from V and 9 bases from J, the gap between germline ends came to 12 bases. The V gene's germline CDR1 is GTSNPN and CDR2 SVGIG (reference sequence). The CDR3 runs 11 residues. This chain's CDR3 is CAWTGLEAQYF. CDR3 DNA: TGTGCCTGGACAGGGTTGGAGGCCCAGTACTTC.

The rearrangement joins TRBV29-1 to TRBJ2-7, with TRBD1 matching 10 bases. The CDR3 consists of 15 residues. V was clipped by 0 bases and J by 4 bases; unmatched bases: 6. Germline CDR1 reads SQVTM; CDR2 reads ANQGSEA. CDR3 nucleotides: TGCAGCGTTGAAGATGGGGGACAGGGGCGGTACGAGCAGTACTTC. Its translation: CSVEDGGQGRYEQYF.

The V gene is TRBV7-8, the J gene TRBJ2-2; TRBD2 matches at 7 bases. V dropped 0 bases and J dropped 0; count of bases not matched to a gene: 4. This CDR3 comprises 17 residues. Germline V gene sequence: CDR1 SGHVS, CDR2 FQNEAQ. In nucleotides, the CDR3 is TGTGCCAGCAGCTTAGCATCTCTAGCGGCGAACACCGGGGAGCTGTTTTTT. It is translated as CASSLASLAANTGELFF.

This chain uses TRBV19 with TRBJ2-1; tentatively, D is TRBD1 (6 bases). The germline gives CDR1 LNHDA, CDR2 SQIVND (reference sequence). This CDR3 spans 15 amino acids. The germline V and J ends were trimmed by 5 bases and 2 bases, with 13 bases remaining between them. As DNA, the CDR3 is TGTGCCAGTAGTTTACAGGGTGGGCCCTACAATGAGCAGTTCTTC. This sequence encodes CASSLQGGPYNEQFF.

The chain employs TRBV30 and TRBJ1-2; D is uncertain. The V end was cut by 1 base, the J end by 3 bases, with 12 bases between. The CDR3 is made up of 14 amino acids. Germline lookup yields CDR1 GTSNPN and CDR2 SVGIG (reference sequence). The CDR3 coding sequence is TGTGCCTGGAGTGATTCCGGGTTTGACTATGGCTACACCTTC. It encodes CAWSDSGFDYGYTF.

This clonotype was seen a handful of times. The chain carries TRBV19 and TRBJ2-1; D tentatively fits TRBD1 or TRBD2 (6 bases each). In germline, CDR1 is LNHDA, CDR2 SQIVND (reference sequence). With 3 bases removed from V and 6 bases from J, the gap between germline ends came to 15 bases. This CDR3 has 15 amino acids. The DNA of the CDR3 is TGTGCCAGTAGTATTGGGGGGATGACAGGCAATGAGCAGTTCTTC. It encodes CASSIGGMTGNEQFF.

V and J are TRBV27 and TRBJ2-1; 9 nucleotides align to TRBD2. This CDR3 contains 14 residues. V gave up 5 bases and J gave up 9 bases; unmatched junction bases: 8. Germline CDR1 reads MNHEY; CDR2 reads SMNVEV (reference sequence). DNA of the CDR3: TGTGCCAGCAGTCTAGGGACTAGCCTCGGTGAGCAGTTCTTC. Translation: CASSLGTSLGEQFF.